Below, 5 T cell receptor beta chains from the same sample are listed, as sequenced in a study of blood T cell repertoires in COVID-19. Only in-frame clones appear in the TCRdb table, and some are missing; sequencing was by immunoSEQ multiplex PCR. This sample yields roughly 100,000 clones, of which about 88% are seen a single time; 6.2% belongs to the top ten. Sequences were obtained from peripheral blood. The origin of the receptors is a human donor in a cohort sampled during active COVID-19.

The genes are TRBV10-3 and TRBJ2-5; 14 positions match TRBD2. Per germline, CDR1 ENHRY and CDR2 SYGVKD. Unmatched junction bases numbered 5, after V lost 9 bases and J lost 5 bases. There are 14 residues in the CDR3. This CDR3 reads CAIGTSGSAETQYF. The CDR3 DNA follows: TGTGCCATTGGGACTAGCGGGAGCGCGGAGACCCAGTACTTC.

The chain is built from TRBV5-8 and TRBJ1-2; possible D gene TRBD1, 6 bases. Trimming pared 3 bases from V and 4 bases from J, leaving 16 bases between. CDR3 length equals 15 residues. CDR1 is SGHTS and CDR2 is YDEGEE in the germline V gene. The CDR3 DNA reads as TGTGCCAGCAGCTCGCACAGGGAGGGCGTCTATGGCTACACCTTC. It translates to CASSSHREGVYGYTF.

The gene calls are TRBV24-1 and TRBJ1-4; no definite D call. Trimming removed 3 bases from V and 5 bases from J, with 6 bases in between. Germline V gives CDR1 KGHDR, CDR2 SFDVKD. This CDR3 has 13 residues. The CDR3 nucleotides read TGTGCCACCAGTGATGGCGGGAATGAAAAACTGTTTTTT. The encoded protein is CATSDGGNEKLFF.

Here the CDR3 reads CASSQGGQGVWETQYF. In DNA, the CDR3 is TGTGCCAGCAGCCAGGGCGGACAGGGGGTATGGGAGACCCAGTACTTC. The rearrangement joins TRBV3-1 (or the pseudogene TRBV3-2) to TRBJ2-5; 10 bases are shared with TRBD1. V shed 3 bases, J shed 5 bases, and the junction held 9 bases outside the gene matches. CDR1 and CDR2 from the germline V gene are LGHDT and YNNKEL (reference sequence). The CDR3 covers 16 residues.

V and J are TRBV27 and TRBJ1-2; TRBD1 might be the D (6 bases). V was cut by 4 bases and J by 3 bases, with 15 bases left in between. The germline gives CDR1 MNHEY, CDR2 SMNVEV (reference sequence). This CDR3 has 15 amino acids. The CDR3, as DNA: TGTGCCAGCAGTTACATTGGTGGGGGCGACTATGGCTACACCTTC. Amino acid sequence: CASSYIGGGDYGYTF.